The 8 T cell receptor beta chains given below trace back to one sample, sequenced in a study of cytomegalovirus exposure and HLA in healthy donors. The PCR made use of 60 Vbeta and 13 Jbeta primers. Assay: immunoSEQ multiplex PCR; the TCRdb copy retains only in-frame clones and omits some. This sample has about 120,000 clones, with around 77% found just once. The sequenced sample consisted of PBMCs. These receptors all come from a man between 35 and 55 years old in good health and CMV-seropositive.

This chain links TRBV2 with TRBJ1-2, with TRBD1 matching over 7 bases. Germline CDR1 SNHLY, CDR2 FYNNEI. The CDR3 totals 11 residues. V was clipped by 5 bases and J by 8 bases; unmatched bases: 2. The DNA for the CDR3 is TGTGCCAGCAGTACAGGGGAGGGCTACACCTTC. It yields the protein CASSTGEGYTF.

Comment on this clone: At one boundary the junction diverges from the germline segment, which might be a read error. CDR3 DNA sequence: TGTTCCAGCAGCTTTTCGATTGGGCACGAAAAACTGTTTTTT. This translates into CSSSFSIGHEKLFF. The chain combines TRBV7-9 with TRBJ1-4; D unresolved. The CDR3 consists of 14 residues. Germline values: CDR1 SEHNR, CDR2 FQNEAQ (reference sequence). The full variable domain, completed using reference TRBV7-9 and TRBJ1-4, is DTGVSQNPRHKITKRGQNVTFRCDPISEHNRLYWYRQTLGQGPEFLTYFQNEAQLEKSRLLSDRFSAERPKGSFSTLEIQRTEQGDSAMYLCSSSFSIGHEKLFFGSGTQLSVL.

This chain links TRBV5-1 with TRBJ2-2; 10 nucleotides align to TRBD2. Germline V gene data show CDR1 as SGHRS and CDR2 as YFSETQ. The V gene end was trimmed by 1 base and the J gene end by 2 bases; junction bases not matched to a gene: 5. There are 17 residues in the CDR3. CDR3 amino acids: CASSLKTSGKNTGELFF. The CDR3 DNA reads TGCGCCAGCAGCTTGAAAACTAGCGGGAAAAACACCGGGGAGCTGTTTTTT. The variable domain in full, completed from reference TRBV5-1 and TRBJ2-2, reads KAGVTQTPRYLIKTRGQQVTLSCSPISGHRSVSWYQQTPGQGLQFLFEYFSETQRNKGNFPGRFSGRQFSNSRSEMNVSTLELGDSALYLCASSLKTSGKNTGELFFGEGSRLTVL.

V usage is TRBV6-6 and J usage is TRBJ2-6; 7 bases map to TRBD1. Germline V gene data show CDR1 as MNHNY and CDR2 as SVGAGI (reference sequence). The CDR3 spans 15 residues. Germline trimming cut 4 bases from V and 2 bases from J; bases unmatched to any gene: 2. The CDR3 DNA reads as TGTGCCAGCAGTTCCGACAGGGCTGGGGCCAACGTCCTGACTTTC. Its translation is CASSSDRAGANVLTF.

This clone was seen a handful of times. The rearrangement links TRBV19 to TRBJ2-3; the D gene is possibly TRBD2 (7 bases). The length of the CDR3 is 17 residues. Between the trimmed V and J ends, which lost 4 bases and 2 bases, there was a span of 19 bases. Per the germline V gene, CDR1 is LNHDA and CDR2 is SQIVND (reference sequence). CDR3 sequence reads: CASSTLSGGVPTDTQYF. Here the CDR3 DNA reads TGTGCCAGTAGTACTTTATCGGGGGGCGTCCCCACAGATACGCAGTATTTT. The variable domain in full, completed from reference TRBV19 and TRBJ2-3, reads DGGITQSPKYLFRKEGQNVTLSCEQNLNHDAMYWYRQDPGQGLRLIYYSQIVNDFQKGDIAEGYSVSREKKESFPLTVTSAQKNPTAFYLCASSTLSGGVPTDTQYFGPGTRLTVL.

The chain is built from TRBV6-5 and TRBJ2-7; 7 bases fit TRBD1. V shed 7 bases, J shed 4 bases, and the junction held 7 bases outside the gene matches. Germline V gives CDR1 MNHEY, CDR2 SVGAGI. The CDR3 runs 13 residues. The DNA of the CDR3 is TGTGCCAGCAAACCGGGACAGAGATACGAGCAGTACTTC. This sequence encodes CASKPGQRYEQYF.

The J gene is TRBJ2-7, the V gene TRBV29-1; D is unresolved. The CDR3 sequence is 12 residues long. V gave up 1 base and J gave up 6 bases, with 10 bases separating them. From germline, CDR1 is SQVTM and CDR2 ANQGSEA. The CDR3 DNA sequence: TGCAGCGTTGAAGCCACCGTCGGCGAGCAGTACTTC. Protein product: CSVEATVGEQYF.

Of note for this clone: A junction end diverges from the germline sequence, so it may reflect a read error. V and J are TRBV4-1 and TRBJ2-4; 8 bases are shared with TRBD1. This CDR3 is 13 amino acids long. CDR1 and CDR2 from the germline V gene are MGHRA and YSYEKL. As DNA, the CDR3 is TGCGCCAGCAGCCAAGGACAGGGGAACAGTCAGTACTTC. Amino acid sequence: CASSQGQGNSQYF.